The 26 T cell receptor beta chains reported below all come from one sample, sequenced in a study of blood T cell repertoires in COVID-19. Sequenced by immunoSEQ multiplex PCR; TCRdb stores in-frame clones only, minus some. The sample gives 350,000 to 450,000 clones, approximately 89% of which show up once; 1.7% is in the top ten. Sequencing was performed on PBMCs or T cells enriched from blood (not recorded which). These receptors all come from a woman between 25 and 40 years old who had recovered from COVID-19.

This sequence joins TRBV12-3 or TRBV12-4 and TRBJ1-1; D gene unclear. V lost 0 bases and J 9 bases, leaving 11 bases between the germline ends. The CDR3 spans 13 residues. The CDR3 loop is CASSLAPGGKAFF. The CDR3 nucleotides read TGTGCCAGCAGTTTAGCGCCCGGAGGGAAAGCTTTCTTT.

The chain uses TRBV19 and TRBJ1-2; D uncertain. CDR1 and CDR2 from the germline V gene are LNHDA and SQIVND (reference sequence). The CDR3 runs 13 residues. V was trimmed by 3 bases and J by 3 bases, leaving 8 bases between them. CDR3 DNA: TGTGCCAGTAGTATGCGGCGTCACTATGGCTACACCTTC. Translation: CASSMRRHYGYTF.

This sequence joins TRBV19 and TRBJ1-3; possibly TRBD1 for D (5 bases). V was shortened by 7 bases and J by 0 bases, with 16 bases between the two germline ends. The V gene's germline CDR1 is LNHDA and CDR2 SQIVND (reference sequence). CDR3 length equals 16 residues. The CDR3 loop is CASTRGRGSSGNTIYF. CDR3 coding DNA: TGTGCCAGTACGCGGGGCCGCGGGAGCTCTGGAAACACCATATATTTT.

J is TRBJ2-7 and V is TRBV20-1; no clear D gene. Germline-derived CDR1 and CDR2 are DFQATT and SNEGSKA (reference sequence). Trimming removed 3 bases at V and 3 bases at J, with 6 bases between. The CDR3 spans 11 residues. The CDR3 DNA sequence: TGCAGTGCTAGGTTAGTCTACGAGCAGTACTTC. Translation gives CSARLVYEQYF.

The chain has TRBV7-6 and TRBJ2-2; TRBD2 matches 11 bases. V trimming: 3 bases; J trimming: 6 bases; junction bases outside the gene matches: 6. This CDR3 contains 16 residues. Per the germline V gene, CDR1 is SGHVS and CDR2 is FNYEAQ. CDR3 in amino acids: CASSFTSGSIAGELFF. The CDR3 region has the DNA TGTGCCAGCAGCTTTACTAGCGGGAGCATAGCCGGGGAGCTGTTTTTT.

The chain uses TRBV4-3 and TRBJ1-1; D perhaps matches TRBD1 (5 bases). This CDR3 spans 14 amino acids. V lost 5 bases to trimming and J lost 4 bases, with 14 bases between them. Germline V CDR1 and CDR2: LGHNA, YSLEER. This CDR3 reads CASSSIPGGTEAFF. CDR3 DNA sequence: TGCGCCAGCAGCTCCATACCGGGGGGCACTGAAGCTTTCTTT.

The V and J genes are TRBV18 and TRBJ1-2; D gene unclear. The CDR3 is made up of 12 amino acids. Germline CDR1 is KGHSH and CDR2 is LQKENI. Deletions cut 1 base from V and 7 bases from J, with 7 bases between. CDR3 DNA sequence: TGTGCCAGCTCACCACGGCTTGTTGGCTACACCTTC. It translates to CASSPRLVGYTF.

Concerning this clone: One junction end does not reproduce the germline sequence, and a read error may be involved. This chain joins TRBV6-2 or TRBV6-3 and TRBJ2-7, with D unclear. Germline loops: CDR1 MNHEY, CDR2 SVGEGT. This CDR3 has 12 residues. The DNA of the CDR3 is TGTGCCAGCAGTTACGACGGAGTAGCAAAGAAATTC. It specifies CASSYDGVAKKF.

The V call is TRBV9, the J call TRBJ2-2, with a weak D call TRBD1 (7 bases). The CDR3 contains 18 residues. V was pared by 0 bases and J by 5 bases, with 20 bases between. Germline CDR1 SGDLS, CDR2 YYNGEE. CDR3 region: CASSVVGGTDIGTGELFF. The CDR3 nucleotides read TGTGCCAGCAGCGTAGTAGGGGGGACAGATATTGGTACCGGGGAGCTGTTTTTT.

J is TRBJ1-2 and V is TRBV7-2, with no clear D. There are 14 residues in the CDR3. The V gene lost 1 base and the J gene lost 3 bases, with 9 bases spanning the gap. Germline CDR1 and CDR2: SGHTA and FQGNSA. CDR3 sequence reads: CASSLGQQYYGYTF. The CDR3 DNA reads as TGTGCCAGCAGCTTAGGGCAACAGTACTATGGCTACACCTTC. Drawing the rest from reference TRBV7-2 and TRBJ1-2, the complete variable domain is GAGVSQSPSNKVTEKGKDVELRCDPISGHTALYWYRQSLGQGLEFLIYFQGNSAPDKSGLPSDRFSAERTGGSVSTLTIQRTQQEDSAVYLCASSLGQQYYGYTFGSGTRLTVV.

As for this clone: The sample holds other DNA sequences that translate to the same CDR3. This chain joins TRBV18 and TRBJ1-5; possibly TRBD1 for D (6 bases). CDR3 length equals 13 residues. Germline V gene data show CDR1 as KGHSH and CDR2 as LQKENI. V was pared by 0 bases and J by 7 bases, with 7 bases between. The CDR3 DNA is TGTGCCAGCTCACCACCTGGGGGCCAGCCCCAGCATTTT. Its translation: CASSPPGGQPQHF.

The J gene is TRBJ2-3, the V gene TRBV2; D is uncertain. V lost 3 bases and J 1 base, leaving 11 bases between the germline ends. Germline lookup yields CDR1 SNHLY and CDR2 FYNNEI. CDR3 length equals 15 residues. The CDR3 bases are TGTGCCAGCAGTGATAACTACCCCGGCACAGATACGCAGTATTTT. Its protein is CASSDNYPGTDTQYF.

The genes are TRBV9 and TRBJ1-1, with D hard to call. The CDR3 sequence is 14 residues long. Germline CDR1 reads SGDLS; CDR2 reads YYNGEE. Trimming removed 3 bases at V and 6 bases at J, with 15 bases between. DNA of the CDR3: TGTGCCAGCAGCGGAAACACGGGTTTTTCTGAAGCTTTCTTT. It yields the protein CASSGNTGFSEAFF.

The chain employs TRBV6-2 or TRBV6-3 and TRBJ1-2; 7 positions agree with TRBD1. This CDR3 is 19 amino acids long. Per germline, CDR1 MNHEY and CDR2 SVGEGT. The V segment lost 2 bases and the J segment 0 bases; nucleotides outside the gene matches: 15. DNA for the CDR3: TGTGCCAGCAGTTACCTCCCAGGACAGGCTACATTAGCTAACTATGGCTACACCTTC. It encodes CASSYLPGQATLANYGYTF.

This clone came up once. This chain connects TRBV28 to TRBJ1-1; a possible D gene is TRBD1 (5 bases). CDR1 is MDHEN and CDR2 is SYDVKM in the germline V gene. This CDR3 is 15 amino acids long. V was cut by 6 bases and J by 0 bases, with 14 bases left in between. The CDR3 is CASRSTTVLNTEAFF. CDR3 nucleotides: TGTGCCAGCAGATCTACGACAGTTCTGAACACTGAAGCTTTCTTT.

The V and J genes are TRBV7-9 and TRBJ2-7, with a weak D call TRBD2 (6 bases). Trimming stripped 5 bases from V and 7 bases from J, with 18 bases between. The CDR3 is 14 amino acids. Germline V gene sequence: CDR1 SEHNR, CDR2 FQNEAQ (reference sequence). The chain's CDR3 is CASSEELLALEQYF. The CDR3 DNA sequence: TGTGCCAGCAGCGAAGAACTGCTAGCGCTAGAGCAGTACTTC.

The chain links TRBV5-4 to TRBJ1-2, with 7 bases aligning to TRBD1. The CDR3 loop spans 16 amino acids. Germline CDR1 and CDR2: SGHNT and YYREEE (reference sequence). The junction had 9 bases not matched to a gene; V was cut back by 4 bases and J by 0 bases. Here the CDR3 DNA reads TGTGCCAGCAGCCCCGTGAAGGGACAGCCTAACTATGGCTACACCTTC. Amino acids: CASSPVKGQPNYGYTF. Looking up the rest from reference TRBV5-4 and TRBJ1-2 gives the full variable domain: ETGVTQSPTHLIKTRGQQVTLRCSSQSGHNTVSWYQQALGQGPQFIFQYYREEENGRGNFPPRFSGLQFPNYSSELNVNALELDDSALYLCASSPVKGQPNYGYTFGSGTRLTVV.

This clone was seen a handful of times. The rearrangement joins TRBV11-2 to TRBJ2-7; possible D gene TRBD1, 6 bases. V was cut by 2 bases and J by 2 bases, with 10 bases left in between. CDR1 is SGHAT, CDR2 FQNNGV, per germline. The CDR3 is made up of 14 amino acids. The CDR3 sequence: CASSLRTAPYEQYF. The CDR3 nucleotides are TGTGCCAGCAGCTTACGGACAGCGCCCTACGAGCAGTACTTC.

This sequence joins TRBV10-3 and TRBJ2-6, with 10 bases fitting TRBD2. The V gene's germline CDR1 is ENHRY and CDR2 SYGVKD. V lost 6 bases and J lost 1; bases outside the gene matches: 12. The CDR3 loop spans 19 amino acids. For the CDR3, the DNA is TGTGCCATCAGGAACGCCGGGACTAGCGAAAATTCTGGGGCCAACGTCCTGACTTTC. Translated: CAIRNAGTSENSGANVLTF.

The rearrangement uses TRBV6-5 and TRBJ1-3; tentatively, D is TRBD1 (5 bases). V dropped 7 bases and J dropped 0 bases, with 13 bases sitting between them. Germline CDR1 and CDR2: MNHEY and SVGAGI. The CDR3 extends over 15 amino acids. The CDR3 DNA reads TGTGCCAGCACCCATACAGGCAACTCTGGAAACACCATATATTTT. Translated: CASTHTGNSGNTIYF.

The chain employs TRBV11-2 and TRBJ2-2, with no clear D. Germline CDR1 SGHAT, CDR2 FQNNGV. This CDR3 comprises 12 residues. V lost 3 bases and J 3 bases, leaving 2 bases between the germline ends. The CDR3 sequence: CASSFDTGELFF. The CDR3 nucleotides read TGTGCCAGCAGCTTCGACACCGGGGAGCTGTTTTTT.

V and J are TRBV28 and TRBJ2-7, with D perhaps matching TRBD1 (6 bases). The germline V gene has CDR1 MDHEN and CDR2 SYDVKM. The CDR3 totals 12 residues. This chain's CDR3 is CVTLNRVYEQYF. The CDR3 DNA follows: TGTGTCACACTGAACAGGGTCTACGAGCAGTACTTC.

This clone was seen more than once but under ten times. This chain links TRBV7-9 with TRBJ2-7; perhaps TRBD2 as D (5 bases). Germline loops: CDR1 SEHNR, CDR2 FQNEAQ (reference sequence). This CDR3 region has 14 residues. V lost 7 bases and J 4 bases, leaving 17 bases between the germline ends. CDR3 in DNA: TGTGCCAGCACCTCCAACGGGAACCCTTACGAGCAGTACTTC. Translated: CASTSNGNPYEQYF.

The chain has TRBV5-1 and TRBJ2-1, with 7 bases identical to TRBD2. Looked up from germline, CDR1 is SGHRS and CDR2 is YFSETQ. V trimming: 4 bases; J trimming: 7 bases; junction bases outside the gene matches: 11. The CDR3 loop spans 15 amino acids. CDR3 region: CASSGVMGRANEQFF. The CDR3, as DNA: TGCGCCAGCAGCGGGGTGATGGGGAGGGCAAATGAGCAGTTCTTC.

The genes are TRBV10-1 and TRBJ1-3, with D possibly being TRBD1 (5 bases). This CDR3 spans 16 amino acids. Germline V gives CDR1 WNHNN, CDR2 SYGVQD (reference sequence). V was cut by 6 bases and J by 0 bases, with 15 bases left in between. The CDR3 bases are TGCGCCAGCAGCGACTGTGGGGGGAACTCTGGAAACACCATATATTTT. Residues: CASSDCGGNSGNTIYF.

Comment on this clone: This sample includes further DNA sequences coding for the same CDR3. The V call is TRBV5-4, the J call TRBJ2-7; 8 nucleotides align to TRBD1. Germline V gene sequence: CDR1 SGHNT, CDR2 YYREEE (reference sequence). This CDR3 has 12 amino acids. The ends lost 5 bases at V and 4 bases at J; junction bases unmatched: 2. The chain's CDR3 is CASSRQGYEQYF. In DNA form, the CDR3 reads TGTGCCAGCAGTCGACAGGGGTACGAGCAGTACTTC.